This TCR beta chain was identified in a study of T cell repertoires in cytomegalovirus infection. Overall study: The public TCR beta signatures pointed to both CMV infection and matching HLA type.

MiXCR, run by TCRdb on the reads, gives a single entry per CDR3 protein. The sample lists roughly 500,000 distinct CDR3 sequences; under 45% were seen once. On this clonotype itself: Its antigen is unknown.

Germline assignment: CDR1 MNHEY and CDR2 SVGEGT. Trimming left V 4 bases short and J 4 bases short, with 19 bases between. The CDR3 spans 17 residues. The chain carries TRBV6-2 or TRBV6-3 and TRBJ2-2, with D perhaps matching TRBD1 (6 bases). This receptor was obtained from a human donor in good health (CMV status not recorded). Some clones in this sample may be carry-over from other donors' samples. Sequencing used cultured PBMCs, obtained from culture after CMV antigen stimulation. This CDR3 is CASSSYRVTASTGELFF. Written as DNA, the CDR3 is TGTGCCAGCAGTTCGTACAGGGTGACGGCGAGCACCGGGGAGCTGTTTTTT.